The TCR beta chain described here comes from a study of blood T cells in healthy people across ages. CDR1 is SGHAT and CDR2 is FQNNGV in the germline V gene. CDR3 size: 15 residues. J lost 8 bases, V lost 7 bases, and 14 bases had no gene match. The authors ran a second PCR of about 7 to 11 cycles using a sample-barcoded 5' primer and a J-beta primer mix. TCRdb reprocessed the 5' RACE reads via MiXCR and lists one record per CDR3 protein. The sample lists over 1,500,000 distinct CDR3 sequences; around 48% were seen once. The chain uses TRBV11-2 and TRBJ2-1, with TRBD1 identical over 7 bases. This TCR came from a woman aged 40-49 years in good health. Sequences were obtained from blood. CDR3 residues: CASTLEGGPWDEQFF. The CDR3 coding sequence is TGTGCCAGCACCCTAGAAGGGGGCCCGTGGGATGAGCAGTTCTTC.